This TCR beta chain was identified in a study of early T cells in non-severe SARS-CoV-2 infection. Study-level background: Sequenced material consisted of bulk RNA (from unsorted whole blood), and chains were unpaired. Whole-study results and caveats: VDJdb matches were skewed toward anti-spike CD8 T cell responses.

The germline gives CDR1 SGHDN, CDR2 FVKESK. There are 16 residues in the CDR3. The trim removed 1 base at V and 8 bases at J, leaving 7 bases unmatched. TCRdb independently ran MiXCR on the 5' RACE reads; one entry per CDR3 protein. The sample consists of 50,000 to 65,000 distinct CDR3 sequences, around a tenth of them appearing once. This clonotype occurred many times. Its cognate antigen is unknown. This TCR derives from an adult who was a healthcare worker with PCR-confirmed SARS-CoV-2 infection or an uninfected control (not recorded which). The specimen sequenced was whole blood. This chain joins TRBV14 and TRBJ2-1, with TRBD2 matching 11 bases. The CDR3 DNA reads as TGTGCCAGCAGCCAAGTTCCCCTAGCGGGAGGCGATGAGCAGTTCTTC. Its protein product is CASSQVPLAGGDEQFF.